Following are 24 T cell receptor beta chains from one sample sequenced in a study of Ad26.COV2.S vaccination and SARS-CoV-2 variants. The treatment is: around 19 received Ad26.COV2.S at low or high dose, single or two shots; several received placebo; per-sample allocation not given. The samples date from day 63 after the first vaccine or placebo injection. Clones were read by immunoSEQ multiplex PCR, and TCRdb kept only the in-frame ones, dropping some. The sample has about 420,000 clones; more than 75% are singletons. The sequencing here drew on peripheral blood, taken in a trial of Ad26.COV2.S vaccine versus placebo. The receptor source for this set is a person aged 18 to 65 who received the Ad26.COV2.S COVID-19 vaccine or a placebo.

The J gene is TRBJ2-3, the V gene TRBV6-5, with D possibly TRBD2 on 6 matching bases. CDR1 is MNHEY, CDR2 SVGAGI, per germline. V dropped 7 bases and J dropped 2 bases, with 10 bases sitting between them. This CDR3 region has 13 residues. The CDR3 sequence is CASTGLTTDTQYF. The CDR3 DNA reads TGTGCCAGCACCGGACTAACCACAGATACGCAGTATTTT.

This chain connects TRBV18 to TRBJ1-1; D is possibly TRBD1 (6 bases). V lost 3 bases and J lost 0, with 11 bases in between. The CDR3 has 15 residues. The V gene's germline CDR1 is KGHSH and CDR2 LQKENI. The CDR3 sequence is CASSPRQVMNTEAFF. Here the CDR3 DNA reads TGTGCCAGCTCACCGCGACAGGTTATGAACACTGAAGCTTTCTTT.

V gene TRBV28 combines with J gene TRBJ2-7; D gene uncertain. CDR1 MDHEN and CDR2 SYDVKM come from the germline V gene. The CDR3 extends over 14 amino acids. V was pared by 7 bases and J by 0 bases, with 13 bases between. DNA for the CDR3: TGTGCCAGCACCCGGATCCTGAGCTCCTACGAGCAGTACTTC. Translated: CASTRILSSYEQYF.

This clone has only a few counts. This chain joins TRBV7-9 and TRBJ1-6; D perhaps matches TRBD1 (5 bases). CDR1 is SEHNR and CDR2 is FQNEAQ in the germline V gene (reference sequence). V was cut by 1 base and J by 2 bases, with 12 bases left in between. The CDR3 has 17 residues. The CDR3 sequence: CASSLGLGDAYNSPLHF. CDR3 bases: TGTGCCAGCAGCTTAGGGTTAGGGGATGCCTATAATTCACCCCTCCACTTT.

This clone was detected only once. The rearrangement uses TRBV3-1 (or the pseudogene TRBV3-2) and TRBJ2-5; D call uncertain. In germline, CDR1 is LGHDT, CDR2 YNNKEL (reference sequence). V lost 0 bases to trimming and J lost 1 base, with 9 bases between them. CDR3 length equals 15 residues. This CDR3 reads CASSQDWASQETQYF. As DNA, the CDR3 is TGTGCCAGCAGCCAAGATTGGGCGAGCCAAGAGACCCAGTACTTC.

This sequence joins TRBV10-3 and TRBJ2-7, with 8 bases that match TRBD1. Germline V CDR1 and CDR2: ENHRY, SYGVKD. V was pared by 6 bases and J by 0 bases, with 10 bases of the junction left unmatched. The CDR3 runs to 16 residues. CDR3 DNA sequence: TGTGCCATCAGGCGTTCCGGGACAGGAGCCTCCTACGAGCAGTACTTC. Translation: CAIRRSGTGASYEQYF.

This clone is a singleton in its sample. The genes are TRBV18 and TRBJ2-1, with D perhaps given as TRBD1 or TRBD2 (6 bases each). From germline, CDR1 is KGHSH and CDR2 LQKENI. This CDR3 is 15 amino acids long. Trimming removed 0 bases at V and 8 bases at J, with 14 bases between. The CDR3 spells CASSPPSGAPYEQFF. The CDR3 coding sequence is TGTGCCAGCTCACCACCCTCGGGGGCTCCTTATGAGCAGTTCTTC.

This clone was counted once. The CDR3 DNA reads as TGTGCCAGCAGTGGGACAGACAATCAGCCCCAGCATTTT. This codes for CASSGTDNQPQHF. The chain links TRBV2 to TRBJ1-5, with a possible D match to TRBD1 (6 bases). V was trimmed by 4 bases and J by 3 bases, leaving 7 bases between them. The V gene's germline CDR1 is SNHLY and CDR2 FYNNEI. The CDR3 has 13 amino acids.

This clone was counted a few times. The V and J genes are TRBV14 and TRBJ1-6, with D perhaps matching TRBD1 (5 bases). This CDR3 is built from 15 residues. The V gene lost 3 bases and the J gene lost 9 bases, with 15 bases spanning the gap. Per the germline V gene, CDR1 is SGHDN and CDR2 is FVKESK. CDR3 amino acids: CASSQGRAPGSPLHF. Written as DNA, the CDR3 is TGTGCCAGCAGCCAGGGCAGGGCCCCTGGTTCACCCCTCCACTTT.

J is TRBJ2-5 and V is TRBV5-6; 10 bases match TRBD2. CDR3 length: 16 amino acids. J was trimmed by 1 base and V by 3 bases; bases with no gene match: 6. Looked up from germline, CDR1 is SGHDT and CDR2 is YYEEEE. CDR3 sequence (DNA): TGTGCCAGCAGCTCCCGTGGACTAGCGGCCCAAGAGACCCAGTACTTC. Protein product: CASSSRGLAAQETQYF.

V gene TRBV3-1 (or the pseudogene TRBV3-2) combines with J gene TRBJ1-1; 8 bases fit TRBD1. This CDR3 is built from 13 residues. V shed 3 bases, J shed 7 bases, and the junction held 4 bases outside the gene matches. The germline V gene encodes CDR1 LGHDT and CDR2 YNNKEL (reference sequence). The CDR3 sequence is CASSQTGEGEAFF. CDR3 coding DNA: TGTGCCAGCAGCCAGACAGGGGAGGGTGAAGCTTTCTTT.

The chain recombines TRBV5-6 with TRBJ2-3, with 12 bases lining up with TRBD2. Germline V CDR1 and CDR2: SGHDT, YYEEEE. V was clipped by 3 bases and J by 0 bases; unmatched bases: 2. This CDR3 has 16 amino acids. This chain's CDR3 is CASSSGTSGSTDTQYF. The CDR3 nucleotides are TGTGCCAGCAGCTCCGGGACTAGCGGGAGCACAGATACGCAGTATTTT.

The V gene is TRBV5-4, the J gene TRBJ2-5; TRBD2 agrees at 12 bases. V shed 5 bases and J 2 bases; nucleotides not matched to a gene: 4. The CDR3 consists of 15 residues. Germline-derived CDR1 and CDR2 are SGHNT and YYREEE (reference sequence). The CDR3 DNA sequence: TGTGCCAGCAGTACTAGCGGGGGGAATCAAGAGACCCAGTACTTC. This encodes CASSTSGGNQETQYF.

The chain is built from TRBV25-1 and TRBJ1-1, with D possibly TRBD1 on 5 matching bases. CDR3 size: 13 residues. V was clipped by 3 bases and J by 7 bases, with 12 bases between them. Germline CDR1 MGHDK, CDR2 SYGVNS. This CDR3 reads CASSDRRQFEAFF. DNA for the CDR3: TGTGCCAGCAGTGATCGACGACAGTTTGAAGCTTTCTTT.

The chain employs TRBV19 and TRBJ2-7; maybe TRBD2 (5 bases). CDR1 and CDR2 (germline): LNHDA, SQIVND (reference sequence). Trimming stripped 6 bases from V and 3 bases from J, with 15 bases between. There are 14 residues in the CDR3. The CDR3 is CASSARGSGYEQYF. The DNA of the CDR3 is TGTGCCAGTAGCGCCCGGGGATCGGGCTACGAGCAGTACTTC.

The rearrangement joins TRBV19 to TRBJ2-1; TRBD2 aligns across 12 bases. The CDR3 totals 17 residues. Germline-derived CDR1 and CDR2 are LNHDA and SQIVND (reference sequence). Trimming took 4 bases from V and 3 from J; bases not matched to a gene: 7. The CDR3 region has the DNA TGTGCCAGTAGTAGGGGACTAGCGGGCCGAATCTACAATGAGCAGTTCTTC. Translated: CASSRGLAGRIYNEQFF.

V gene TRBV5-1 combines with J gene TRBJ1-4; tentatively, D is TRBD1 (5 bases). V lost 4 bases and J 5 bases, leaving 12 bases between the germline ends. CDR1 and CDR2 (germline): SGHRS, YFSETQ. This CDR3 comprises 14 residues. CDR3 sequence reads: CASSRGLLNEKLFF. The DNA for the CDR3 is TGCGCCAGCAGCAGGGGACTGCTAAATGAAAAACTGTTTTTT.

This clone was picked up one time. V gene TRBV3-1 (or the pseudogene TRBV3-2) combines with J gene TRBJ2-1; 9 positions agree with TRBD2. The CDR3 totals 16 residues. Germline V lookup: CDR1 LGHDT, CDR2 YNNKEL (reference sequence). V shed 0 bases, J shed 9 bases, and the junction held 9 bases outside the gene matches. The CDR3 reads CASSQDSASGAGEQFF. DNA for the CDR3: TGTGCCAGCAGCCAAGATTCGGCTAGCGGGGCGGGTGAGCAGTTCTTC.

The chain uses TRBV5-1 and TRBJ1-1; TRBD1 agrees at 8 bases. Germline V gene lookup returns CDR1 SGHRS and CDR2 YFSETQ. The CDR3 extends over 14 amino acids. The ends lost 3 bases at V and 1 base at J; junction bases unmatched: 2. DNA for the CDR3: TGCGCCAGCAGCTCCGGGACAGGGAACACTGAAGCTTTCTTT. It codes for CASSSGTGNTEAFF.

The V and J genes are TRBV10-2 and TRBJ1-1; D ambiguous. This CDR3 spans 12 amino acids. Germline CDR1 and CDR2: WSHSY and SAAADI. The V end was cut by 6 bases, the J end by 6 bases, with 11 bases between. CDR3 sequence: CASRGGRSEAFF. The CDR3 DNA reads as TGCGCCAGCAGGGGAGGGAGATCTGAAGCTTTCTTT.

This rearrangement joins TRBV2 to TRBJ1-2; 9 nucleotides line up with TRBD1. The V and J ends lost 5 bases and 2 bases, in that order; junction bases with no gene match: 9. Germline V CDR1 and CDR2: SNHLY, FYNNEI. The CDR3 contains 16 residues. This CDR3 reads CASSPKKTGGNYGYTF. The CDR3 bases are TGTGCCAGCAGTCCGAAAAAAACAGGGGGCAACTATGGCTACACCTTC.

A single count supports this clone. Different DNA sequences within this sample yield the same CDR3. The V gene is TRBV5-1, the J gene TRBJ2-1, with no clear D. The CDR3 is 13 amino acids. Deletions cut 0 bases from V and 5 bases from J, with 6 bases between. CDR1 SGHRS and CDR2 YFSETQ come from the germline V gene. Here the CDR3 DNA reads TGCGCCAGCAGCTTGGGCCAGCACAATGAGCAGTTCTTC. Translation: CASSLGQHNEQFF.

This chain joins TRBV7-9 and TRBJ2-1, with D maybe TRBD2 (5 bases). The CDR3 is made up of 15 amino acids. Trimming took 0 bases from V and 9 from J, leaving 15 bases between them. Germline V gene lookup returns CDR1 SEHNR and CDR2 FQNEAQ (reference sequence). As DNA, the CDR3 is TGTGCCAGCAGCTTAGCCGGGTCCCGCGAGGGTGAGCAGTTCTTC. The encoded protein is CASSLAGSREGEQFF.

This chain joins TRBV2 and TRBJ2-7; the D is unclear. The length of the CDR3 is 12 residues. V was clipped by 6 bases and J by 5 bases, with 11 bases between them. CDR1 SNHLY and CDR2 FYNNEI come from the germline V gene. The CDR3 DNA reads as TGTGCCAGCAGCCCGGTCCTGCACGAGCAGTACTTC. This translates into CASSPVLHEQYF. Drawing the rest from reference TRBV2 and TRBJ2-7, the complete variable domain is EPEVTQTPSHQVTQMGQEVILRCVPISNHLYFYWYRQILGQKVEFLVSFYNNEISEKSEIFDDQFSVERPDGSNFTLKIRSTKLEDSAMYFCASSPVLHEQYFGPGTRLTVT.